Sequencing of this TCR beta chain was carried out in a study of blood T cell repertoires in COVID-19. Study as a whole: Material from acute and convalescent COVID-19 was sourced from the United States, Italy and Spain. The cDNA or gDNA used as material had been derived from T cells, B-cell-depleted T cells, or PBMCs.

This CDR3 is built from 13 residues. V lost 8 bases and J lost 0, with 10 bases in between. Germline V gene data show CDR1 as LNHDA and CDR2 as SQIVND (reference sequence). Seattle patient enrollment occurred during active infection, with longitudinal follow-up thereafter. Authors' methods: Using reference gene primer amplification, nucleated cell counts were estimated. Profiling relied on immunoSEQ multiplex PCR, and the TCRdb table lists in-frame clones only, not all of them. V and J calls and clone size are given by that table; D and trimming were obtained from the DNA. This table has about 200,000 clones, around four fifths appearing once.

The chain combines TRBV19 with TRBJ1-1; D might be TRBD1 (5 bases). This clonotype was obtained from a man between 60 and 75 years old with COVID-19, enrolled during active disease. The sequenced sample was peripheral blood. For the CDR3, the DNA is TGTGCCAGTGCGCAGGGCGTGAACACTGAAGCTTTCTTT. Translating gives CASAQGVNTEAFF.